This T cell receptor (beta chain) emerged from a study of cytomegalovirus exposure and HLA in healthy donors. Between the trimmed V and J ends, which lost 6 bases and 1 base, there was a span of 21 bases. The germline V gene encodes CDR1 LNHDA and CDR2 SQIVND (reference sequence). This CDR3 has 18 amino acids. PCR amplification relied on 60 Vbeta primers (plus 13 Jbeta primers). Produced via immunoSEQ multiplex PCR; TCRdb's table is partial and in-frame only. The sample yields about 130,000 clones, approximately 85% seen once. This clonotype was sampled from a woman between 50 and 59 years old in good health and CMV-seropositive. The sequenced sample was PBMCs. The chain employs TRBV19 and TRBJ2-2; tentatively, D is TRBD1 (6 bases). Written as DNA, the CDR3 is TGTGCCAGTAGGGGGTTAACTGGGGGCAGCCAGAACACCGGGGAGCTGTTTTTT. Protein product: CASRGLTGGSQNTGELFF.